This T cell receptor beta chain stems from a study of blood T cell repertoires in COVID-19. The wider study: PBMCs, B-cell-depleted T cells, or T cells provided the cDNA or gDNA that made up the material.

Assignments of participants to cohorts depended upon their own reported clinical history. Original handling: Reference gene primers were amplified, and this amplification served to estimate nucleated cell counts. The assay was immunoSEQ multiplex PCR, and TCRdb's table has in-frame clones only and misses some. V, J and clone size were drawn from that table, and D and trimming were deduced from the DNA. The repertoire includes 200,000 to 250,000 clones, about 80% of them detected once, and less than 2% sits in the top ten. There are 13 residues in the CDR3. Losses at the gene ends were 5 bases for V and 6 bases for J; bases not matched to a gene: 4. The germline CDR1 and CDR2 sequences are MNHEY and SVGEGT.

Source material: PBMCs or T cells enriched from blood (not recorded which). The rearrangement joins TRBV6-2 or TRBV6-3 to TRBJ1-5; 7 positions agree with TRBD1. This TCR was recovered from a man in his sixties who had recovered from COVID-19. CDR3 nucleotide sequence: TGTGCCAGCAGTGGACAGGCAGGTCAGCCCCAGCATTTT. Translation: CASSGQAGQPQHF.